This T cell receptor (beta chain) was retrieved from a study of PD-L1 blockade in urothelial cancer. About the study: About 85% of the 29 patients were men whose urothelial cancer was bladder-origin. At 3 weeks after treatment start (second dose) and again at 6 weeks, blood was analyzed.

Study-wide findings and caveats: At the 3-week point, tumor-associated blood clones expanded more in durable-benefit patients.

This table comes from immunoSEQ multiplex PCR, and its TCRdb copy is limited to in-frame clones, with some not included. The table lists approximately 72,000 clones, about 86% of them singletons. Stated time point: pretreatment peripheral blood. Comments on this clone: Its cognate antigen is unknown. The junction departs from the called germline gene at one end, perhaps through a read error.

Sequencing used PBMCs, obtained around atezolizumab (anti-PD-L1) treatment. The clonotype was recovered from a man aged 55 to 70 with urothelial cancer.

CDR3 nucleotide sequence: TGTGCTAGCAGCTTAGGGGCTAACACCGGGGAGCTGTTTTTT. Translating gives CASSLGANTGELFF. V is TRBV7-7 and J is TRBJ2-2; maybe TRBD1 (5 bases). This CDR3 has 14 residues. CDR1 SSHAT and CDR2 FNYEAQ come from the germline V gene (reference sequence).